This T cell receptor (beta chain) was obtained from a study of blood T cell repertoires in COVID-19. The CDR3 is 15 residues long. CDR1 and CDR2 (germline): SGHDN, FVKESK. With V trimmed by 1 base and J by 2 bases, 4 bases remained unmatched. Libraries were prepared by immunoSEQ multiplex PCR; TCRdb keeps only in-frame clonotypes and omits some of them. Altogether under 300,000 clones are present, about 85% being singletons, with the ten largest covering around 2%. The origin of this receptor is a man aged 25 to 45 who had recovered from COVID-19. The sequenced sample consisted of peripheral blood. The gene calls are TRBV14 and TRBJ2-7, with 8 bases fitting TRBD1. As DNA, the CDR3 is TGTGCCAGCAGCCAAGGGACAGGGTCCGCCTACGAGCAGTACGTC. This sequence encodes CASSQGTGSAYEQYV.